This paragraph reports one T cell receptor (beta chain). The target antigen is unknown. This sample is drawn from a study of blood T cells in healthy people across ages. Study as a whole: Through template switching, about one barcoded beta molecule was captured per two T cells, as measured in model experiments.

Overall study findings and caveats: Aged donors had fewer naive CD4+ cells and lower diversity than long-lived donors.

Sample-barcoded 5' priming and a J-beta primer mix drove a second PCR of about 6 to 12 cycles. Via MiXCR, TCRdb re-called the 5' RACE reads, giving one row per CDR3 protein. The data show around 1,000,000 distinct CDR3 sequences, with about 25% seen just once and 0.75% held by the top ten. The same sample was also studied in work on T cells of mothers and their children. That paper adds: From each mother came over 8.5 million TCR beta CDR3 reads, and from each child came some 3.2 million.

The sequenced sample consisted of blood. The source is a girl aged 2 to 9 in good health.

Written as DNA, the CDR3 is TGCAGTGCCGCAGGGGCCTCCTACACTGAAGCTTTCTTT. Its translation: CSAAGASYTEAFF. V usage is TRBV20-1 and J usage is TRBJ1-1; tentative D call: TRBD1 (6 bases). The V end was cut by 6 bases, the J end by 3 bases, with 14 bases between. The CDR3 is 13 residues long. CDR1 and CDR2 from the germline V gene are DFQATT and SNEGSKA (reference sequence).